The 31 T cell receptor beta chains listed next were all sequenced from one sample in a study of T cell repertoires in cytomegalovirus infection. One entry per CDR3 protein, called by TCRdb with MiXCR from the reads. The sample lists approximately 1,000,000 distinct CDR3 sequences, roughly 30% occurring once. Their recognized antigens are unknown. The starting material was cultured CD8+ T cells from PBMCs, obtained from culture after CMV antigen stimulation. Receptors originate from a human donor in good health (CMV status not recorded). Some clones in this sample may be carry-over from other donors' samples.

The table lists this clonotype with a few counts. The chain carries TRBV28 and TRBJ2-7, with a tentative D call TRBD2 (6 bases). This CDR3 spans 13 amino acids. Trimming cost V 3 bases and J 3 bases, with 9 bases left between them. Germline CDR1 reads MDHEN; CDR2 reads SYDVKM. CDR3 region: CASSFWGDYEQYV. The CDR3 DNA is TGTGCCAGCAGTTTTTGGGGGGACTACGAGCAGTACGTC.

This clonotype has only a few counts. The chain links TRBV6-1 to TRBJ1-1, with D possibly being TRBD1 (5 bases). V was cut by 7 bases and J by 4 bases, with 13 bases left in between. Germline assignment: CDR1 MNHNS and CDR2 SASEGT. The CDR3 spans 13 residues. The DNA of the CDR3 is TGTGCCAGCACCCAAGGGGTAATCACTGAAGCTTTCTTT. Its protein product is CASTQGVITEAFF.

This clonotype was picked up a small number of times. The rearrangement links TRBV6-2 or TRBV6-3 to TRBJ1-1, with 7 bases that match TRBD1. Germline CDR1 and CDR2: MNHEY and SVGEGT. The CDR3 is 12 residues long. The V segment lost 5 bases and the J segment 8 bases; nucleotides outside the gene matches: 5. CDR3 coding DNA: TGTGCCAGCAGTCAGACAGGGAACGAAGCTTTCTTT. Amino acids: CASSQTGNEAFF.

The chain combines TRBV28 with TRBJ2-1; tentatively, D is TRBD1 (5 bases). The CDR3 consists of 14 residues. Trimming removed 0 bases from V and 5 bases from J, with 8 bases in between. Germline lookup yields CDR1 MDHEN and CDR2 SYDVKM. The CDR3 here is CASSLWSRDNEQFF. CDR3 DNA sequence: TGTGCCAGCAGTTTATGGTCCAGGGACAATGAGCAGTTCTTC.

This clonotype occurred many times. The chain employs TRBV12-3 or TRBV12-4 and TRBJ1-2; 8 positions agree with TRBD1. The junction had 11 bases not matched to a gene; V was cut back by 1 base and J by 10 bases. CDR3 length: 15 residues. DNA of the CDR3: TGTGCCAGCAGTTTAGGGACAGGGAAACCTACCTACTACACCTTC. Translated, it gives CASSLGTGKPTYYTF.

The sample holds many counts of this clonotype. The DNA for the CDR3 is TGTGCCAGCAGCTTAGTGGATAGCAATCAGCCCCAGCATTTT. The encoded protein is CASSLVDSNQPQHF. V usage is TRBV7-2 and J usage is TRBJ1-5, with D hard to call. Trimming pared 1 base from V and 0 bases from J, leaving 4 bases between. This CDR3 comprises 14 residues. In germline, CDR1 is SGHTA, CDR2 FQGNSA.

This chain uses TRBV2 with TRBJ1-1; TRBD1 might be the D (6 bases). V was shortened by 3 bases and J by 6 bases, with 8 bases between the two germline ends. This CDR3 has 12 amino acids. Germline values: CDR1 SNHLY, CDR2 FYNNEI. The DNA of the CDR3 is TGTGCCAGCAGTGACGGGACACCTGAAGCTTTCTTT. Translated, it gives CASSDGTPEAFF.

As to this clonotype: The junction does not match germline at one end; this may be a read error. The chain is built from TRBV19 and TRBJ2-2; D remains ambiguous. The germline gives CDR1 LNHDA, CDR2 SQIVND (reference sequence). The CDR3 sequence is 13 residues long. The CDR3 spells CVSDQSWGGELFF. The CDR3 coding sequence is TGTGTCAGTGACCAATCTTGGGGCGGGGAGCTGTTTTTT.

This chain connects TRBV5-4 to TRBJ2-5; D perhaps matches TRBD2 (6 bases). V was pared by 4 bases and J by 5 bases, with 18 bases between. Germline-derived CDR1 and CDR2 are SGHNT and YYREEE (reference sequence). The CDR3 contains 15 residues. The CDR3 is CASSLGLPGTETQYF. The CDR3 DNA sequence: TGTGCCAGCAGCCTGGGACTCCCCGGAACGGAGACCCAGTACTTC.

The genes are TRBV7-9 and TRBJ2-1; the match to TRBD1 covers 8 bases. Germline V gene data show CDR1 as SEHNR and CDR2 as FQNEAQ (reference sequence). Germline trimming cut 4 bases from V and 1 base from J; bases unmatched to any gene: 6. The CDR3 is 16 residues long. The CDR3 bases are TGTGCCAGCAGCTCCCCGACAGGGGCTTCCTACAATGAGCAGTTCTTC. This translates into CASSSPTGASYNEQFF.

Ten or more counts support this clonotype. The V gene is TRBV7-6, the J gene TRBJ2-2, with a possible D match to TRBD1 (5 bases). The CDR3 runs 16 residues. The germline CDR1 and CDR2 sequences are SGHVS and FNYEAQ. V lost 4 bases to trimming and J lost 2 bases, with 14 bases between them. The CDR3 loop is CASSSLERGNTGELFF. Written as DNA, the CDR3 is TGTGCCAGCAGCTCCTTGGAAAGGGGTAACACCGGGGAGCTGTTTTTT. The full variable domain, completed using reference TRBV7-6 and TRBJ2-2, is GAGVSQSPRYKVTKRGQDVALRCDPISGHVSLYWYRQALGQGPEFLTYFNYEAQQDKSGLPNDRFSAERPEGSISTLTIQRTEQRDSAMYRCASSSLERGNTGELFFGEGSRLTVL.

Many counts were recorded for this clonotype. The CDR3 reads CASSLVGGQGPSGNTIYF. As DNA, the CDR3 is TGTGCCAGCAGCTTAGTCGGGGGACAGGGCCCCTCTGGAAACACCATATATTTT. The rearrangement joins TRBV7-2 to TRBJ1-3; 9 bases are shared with TRBD1. The germline V gene has CDR1 SGHTA and CDR2 FQGNSA. The CDR3 extends over 18 amino acids. J was trimmed by 0 bases and V by 1 base; bases with no gene match: 7. The full variable domain, in which reference TRBV7-2 and TRBJ1-3 provide the parts outside the CDR3, is GAGVSQSPSNKVTEKGKDVELRCDPISGHTALYWYRQSLGQGLEFLIYFQGNSAPDKSGLPSDRFSAERTGGSVSTLTIQRTQQEDSAVYLCASSLVGGQGPSGNTIYFGEGSWLTVV.

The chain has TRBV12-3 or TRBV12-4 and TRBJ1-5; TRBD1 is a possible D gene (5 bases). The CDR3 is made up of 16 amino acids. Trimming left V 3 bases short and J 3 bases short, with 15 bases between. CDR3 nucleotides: TGTGCCAGCAGTTTCAGGCAGGGCGATTCCAATCAGCCCCAGCATTTT. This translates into CASSFRQGDSNQPQHF.

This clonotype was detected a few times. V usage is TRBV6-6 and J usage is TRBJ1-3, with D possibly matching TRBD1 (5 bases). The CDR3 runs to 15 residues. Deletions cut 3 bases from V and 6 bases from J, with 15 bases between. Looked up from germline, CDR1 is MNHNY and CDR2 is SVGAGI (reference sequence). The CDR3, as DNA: TGTGCCAGCAGTTATTACCCAGGGTCCGAAAACACCATATATTTT. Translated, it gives CASSYYPGSENTIYF.

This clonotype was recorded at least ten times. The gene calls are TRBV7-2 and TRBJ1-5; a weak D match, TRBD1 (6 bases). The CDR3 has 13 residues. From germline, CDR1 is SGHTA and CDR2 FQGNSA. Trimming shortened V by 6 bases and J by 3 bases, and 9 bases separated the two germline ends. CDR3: CASSRDNNQPQHF. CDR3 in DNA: TGTGCCAGCAGTCGGGACAACAATCAGCCCCAGCATTTT.

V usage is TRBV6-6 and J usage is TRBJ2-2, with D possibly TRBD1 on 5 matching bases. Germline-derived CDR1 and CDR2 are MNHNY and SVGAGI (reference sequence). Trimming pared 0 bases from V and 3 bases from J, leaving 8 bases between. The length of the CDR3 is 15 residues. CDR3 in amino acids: CASSYSKGYTGELFF. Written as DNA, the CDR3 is TGTGCCAGCAGTTACTCGAAGGGGTACACCGGGGAGCTGTTTTTT.

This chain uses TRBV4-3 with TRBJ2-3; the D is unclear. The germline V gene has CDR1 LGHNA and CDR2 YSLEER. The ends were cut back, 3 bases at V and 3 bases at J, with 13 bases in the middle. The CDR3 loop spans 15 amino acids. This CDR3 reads CASSQREDATDTQYF. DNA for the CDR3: TGCGCCAGCAGCCAGAGAGAGGATGCAACAGATACGCAGTATTTT.

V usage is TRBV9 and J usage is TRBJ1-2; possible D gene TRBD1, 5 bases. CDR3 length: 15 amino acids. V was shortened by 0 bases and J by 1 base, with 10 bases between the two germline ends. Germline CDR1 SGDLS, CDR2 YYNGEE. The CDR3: CASSVEGRHNYGYTF. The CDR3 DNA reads TGTGCCAGCAGCGTAGAGGGGAGACATAACTATGGCTACACCTTC.

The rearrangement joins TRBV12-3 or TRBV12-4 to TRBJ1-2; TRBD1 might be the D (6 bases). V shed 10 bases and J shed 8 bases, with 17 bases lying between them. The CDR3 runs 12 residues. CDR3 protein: CATLWGAKGYTF. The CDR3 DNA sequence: TGTGCCACGCTCTGGGGGGCTAAGGGCTACACCTTC.

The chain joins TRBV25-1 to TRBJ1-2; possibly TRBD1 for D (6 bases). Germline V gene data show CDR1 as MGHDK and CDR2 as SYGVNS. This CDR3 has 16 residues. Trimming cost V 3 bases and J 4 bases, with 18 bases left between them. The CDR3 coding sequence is TGTGCCAGCAGTGACCCCACGACCGGGGGCTTCTATGGCTACACCTTC. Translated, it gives CASSDPTTGGFYGYTF.

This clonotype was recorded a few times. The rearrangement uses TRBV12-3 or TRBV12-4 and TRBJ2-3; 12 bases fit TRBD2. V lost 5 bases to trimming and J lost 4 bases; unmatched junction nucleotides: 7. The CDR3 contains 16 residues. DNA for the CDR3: TGTGCCAGCAGTCCCGCTAGCGGGGGGGCTGCAGATACGCAGTATTTT. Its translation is CASSPASGGAADTQYF.

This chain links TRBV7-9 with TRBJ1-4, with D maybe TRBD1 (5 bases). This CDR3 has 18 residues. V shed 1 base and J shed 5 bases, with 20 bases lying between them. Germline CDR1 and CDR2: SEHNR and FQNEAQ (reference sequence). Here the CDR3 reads CASSLGVDLNEGNEKLFF. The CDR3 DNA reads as TGTGCCAGCAGCTTAGGGGTGGACCTAAATGAGGGGAATGAAAAACTGTTTTTT.

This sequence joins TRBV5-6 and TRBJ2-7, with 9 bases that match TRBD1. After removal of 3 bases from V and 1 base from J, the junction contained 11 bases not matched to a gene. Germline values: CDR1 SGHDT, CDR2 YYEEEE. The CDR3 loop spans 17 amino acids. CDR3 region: CASSSSWGQGFSYEQYF. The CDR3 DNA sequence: TGTGCCAGCAGCTCCTCCTGGGGACAGGGCTTTTCCTACGAGCAGTACTTC. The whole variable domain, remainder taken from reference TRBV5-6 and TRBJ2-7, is DAGVTQSPTHLIKTRGQQVTLRCSPKSGHDTVSWYQQALGQGPQFIFQYYEEEERQRGNFPDRFSGHQFPNYSSELNVNALLLGDSALYLCASSSSWGQGFSYEQYFGPGTRLTVT.

The CDR3 loop is CASRHNRGSNYGYTF. The CDR3 nucleotides read TGTGCCAGTAGACATAACAGGGGATCTAACTATGGCTACACCTTC. The chain uses TRBV19 and TRBJ1-2; 7 nucleotides align to TRBD1. V trimming: 6 bases; J trimming: 0 bases; junction bases outside the gene matches: 7. The germline CDR1 and CDR2 sequences are LNHDA and SQIVND (reference sequence). CDR3 length: 15 amino acids.

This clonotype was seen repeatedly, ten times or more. The CDR3 reads CASNDIGLGNSPLHF. The CDR3 DNA is TGTGCCAGCAACGACATCGGACTGGGAAATTCACCCCTCCACTTT. The chain combines TRBV7-2 with TRBJ1-6, with D unresolved. Per the germline V gene, CDR1 is SGHTA and CDR2 is FQGNSA. Trimming took 7 bases from V and 7 from J, leaving 17 bases between them. CDR3 length: 15 residues.

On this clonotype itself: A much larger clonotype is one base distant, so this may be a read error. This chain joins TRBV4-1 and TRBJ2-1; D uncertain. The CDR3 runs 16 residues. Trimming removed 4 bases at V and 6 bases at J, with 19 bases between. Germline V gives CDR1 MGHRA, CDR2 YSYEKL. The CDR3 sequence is CASSRLTWLEGNEQFF. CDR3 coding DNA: TGCGCCAGCAGCCGGCTTACATGGCTTGAAGGCAATGAGCAGTTCTTC.

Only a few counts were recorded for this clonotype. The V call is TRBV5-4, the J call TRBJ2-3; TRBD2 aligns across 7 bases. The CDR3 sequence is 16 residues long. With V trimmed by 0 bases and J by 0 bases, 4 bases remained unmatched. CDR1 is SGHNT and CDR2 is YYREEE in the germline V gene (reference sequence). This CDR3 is CASSLGLAVSTDTQYF. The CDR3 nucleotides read TGTGCCAGCAGCTTGGGGCTAGCGGTTAGCACAGATACGCAGTATTTT.

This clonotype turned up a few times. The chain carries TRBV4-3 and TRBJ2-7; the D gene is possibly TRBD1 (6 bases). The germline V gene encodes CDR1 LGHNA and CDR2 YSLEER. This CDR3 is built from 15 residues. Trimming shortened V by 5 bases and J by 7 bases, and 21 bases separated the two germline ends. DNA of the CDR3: TGCGCCAGCAGCGGAAGTCTACAGGGTGTGGGGGAGCAGTACGTC. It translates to CASSGSLQGVGEQYV.

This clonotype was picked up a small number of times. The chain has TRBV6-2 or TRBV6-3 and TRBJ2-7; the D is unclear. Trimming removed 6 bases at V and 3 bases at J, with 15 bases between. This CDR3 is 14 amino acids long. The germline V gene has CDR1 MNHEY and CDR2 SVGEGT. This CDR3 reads CASSHGQRNYEQYV. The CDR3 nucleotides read TGTGCCAGCAGCCACGGGCAGCGAAACTACGAGCAGTACGTC.

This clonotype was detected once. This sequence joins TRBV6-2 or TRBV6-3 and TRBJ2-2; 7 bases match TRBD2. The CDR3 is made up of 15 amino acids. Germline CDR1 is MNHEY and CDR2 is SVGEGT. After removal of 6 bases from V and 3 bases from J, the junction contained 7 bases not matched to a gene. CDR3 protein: CASSPTSAYTGELFF. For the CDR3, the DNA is TGTGCCAGCAGCCCAACTAGCGCCTACACCGGGGAGCTGTTTTTT.

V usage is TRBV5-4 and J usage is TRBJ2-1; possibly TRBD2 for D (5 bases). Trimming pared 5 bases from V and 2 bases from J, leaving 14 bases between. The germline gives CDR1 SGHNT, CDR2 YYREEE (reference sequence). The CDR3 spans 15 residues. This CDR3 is CASSSLSATYNEQFF. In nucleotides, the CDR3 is TGTGCCAGCAGTTCGCTTAGCGCCACCTACAATGAGCAGTTCTTC.